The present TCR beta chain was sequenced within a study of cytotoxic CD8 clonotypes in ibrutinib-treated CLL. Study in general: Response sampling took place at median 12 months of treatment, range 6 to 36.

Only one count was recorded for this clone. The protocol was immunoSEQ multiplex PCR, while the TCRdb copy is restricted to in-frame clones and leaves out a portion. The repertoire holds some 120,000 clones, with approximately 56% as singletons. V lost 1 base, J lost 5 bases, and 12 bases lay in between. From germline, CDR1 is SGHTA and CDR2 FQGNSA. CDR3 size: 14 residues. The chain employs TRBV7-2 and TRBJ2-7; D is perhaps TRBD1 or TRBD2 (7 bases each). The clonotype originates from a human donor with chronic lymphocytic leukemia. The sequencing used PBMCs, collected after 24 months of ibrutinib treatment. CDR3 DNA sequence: TGTGCCAGCAGCTTAGTATCAGGGGGGGACGAGCAGTACTTC. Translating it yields CASSLVSGGDEQYF. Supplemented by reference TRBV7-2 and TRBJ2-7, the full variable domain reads GAGVSQSPSNKVTEKGKDVELRCDPISGHTALYWYRQSLGQGLEFLIYFQGNSAPDKSGLPSDRFSAERTGGSVSTLTIQRTQQEDSAVYLCASSLVSGGDEQYFGPGTRLTVT.